The 29 T cell receptor beta chains presented below share a single source sample, sequenced in a study of shared clonotypes between healthy human individuals. TCRdb keeps only in-frame clones here, not all; method: immunoSEQ multiplex PCR. The profile shows 300,000 to 400,000 clones, roughly 87% of them singletons. The specimen sequenced was memory CD8+ T cells sorted from blood. Subset denoted: CD45RO+ cells pooled with CCR7-negative TemRA cells. These TCRs come from a man between 18 and 35 years old in good health.

The CDR3 DNA reads as TGTGCCAGCAGCCCGAATCAGGGTTCTAACTATGGCTACACCTTC. Encoded protein: CASSPNQGSNYGYTF. The V gene is TRBV6-6, the J gene TRBJ1-2; possibly TRBD1 for D (5 bases). CDR3 length: 15 residues. V shed 6 bases and J shed 0 bases, with 14 bases lying between them. Looked up from germline, CDR1 is MNHNY and CDR2 is SVGAGI (reference sequence).

The V and J genes are TRBV4-2 and TRBJ1-4, with 7 bases lining up with TRBD1. Germline CDR1 reads LGHNA; CDR2 reads YNFKEQ. The CDR3 spans 14 residues. V lost 0 bases, J lost 15 bases, and 10 bases stayed unmatched. This CDR3 is CASSQDRGGPEVFF. In DNA form, the CDR3 reads TGTGCCAGCAGCCAAGATAGAGGGGGCCCCGAGGTGTTTTTT.

The chain carries TRBV13 and TRBJ1-1; D is undetermined. Trimming stripped 0 bases from V and 1 base from J, with 6 bases between. Germline CDR1 is PRHDT and CDR2 is FYEKMQ (reference sequence). The CDR3 is 14 amino acids. The CDR3 loop is CASSLGKRNTEAFF. The CDR3 DNA reads TGTGCCAGCAGCTTAGGGAAGAGGAACACTGAAGCTTTCTTT.

V gene TRBV28 combines with J gene TRBJ2-7; the D gene is possibly TRBD1 (6 bases). Per the germline V gene, CDR1 is MDHEN and CDR2 is SYDVKM. Trimming pared 2 bases from V and 0 bases from J, leaving 20 bases between. CDR3 length equals 18 residues. CDR3 nucleotide sequence: TGTGCCAGCAGTTTAGAGGGGGTGGGGCACGCCATCTCCTACGAGCAGTACTTC. As protein: CASSLEGVGHAISYEQYF.

This chain connects TRBV11-2 to TRBJ2-3; D remains unclear. The CDR3 totals 17 residues. Trimming took 8 bases from V and 1 from J, leaving 22 bases between them. Germline V gene data show CDR1 as SGHAT and CDR2 as FQNNGV. The DNA of the CDR3 is TGTGCCAGCTTGGGCCTAAGCGACGGTGGGGGCACAGATACGCAGTATTTT. It yields the protein CASLGLSDGGGTDTQYF.

This chain connects TRBV6-1 to TRBJ1-2, with D hard to call. The germline V and J ends were trimmed by 6 bases and 3 bases, with 14 bases remaining between them. The CDR3 sequence is 14 residues long. CDR1 MNHNS and CDR2 SASEGT come from the germline V gene. DNA of the CDR3: TGTGCCAGCAGAGGGATAGGCGGCGACTATGGCTACACCTTC. Amino acid sequence: CASRGIGGDYGYTF.

The J gene is TRBJ1-5, the V gene TRBV4-1; 9 nucleotides match TRBD1. This CDR3 region has 15 residues. Germline CDR1 MGHRA, CDR2 YSYEKL. V lost 3 bases to trimming and J lost 4 bases; unmatched junction nucleotides: 4. The CDR3 reads CASSQWTGENQPQHF. For the CDR3, the DNA is TGCGCCAGCAGCCAGTGGACAGGGGAAAATCAGCCCCAGCATTTT.

Only one count was recorded for this clone. This chain links TRBV6-1 with TRBJ2-3; no reliable D call. With 1 base removed from V and 0 bases from J, the gap between germline ends came to 8 bases. Per the germline V gene, CDR1 is MNHNS and CDR2 is SASEGT. The CDR3 is made up of 15 amino acids. The CDR3, as DNA: TGTGCCAGCAGTGAAGGGGTGGTGAGCACAGATACGCAGTATTTT. Its protein product is CASSEGVVSTDTQYF.

This chain uses TRBV10-2 with TRBJ1-2; 7 bases agree with TRBD1. V lost 7 bases to trimming and J lost 2 bases; unmatched junction nucleotides: 13. The length of the CDR3 is 16 residues. The germline V gene has CDR1 WSHSY and CDR2 SAAADI. DNA of the CDR3: TGCGCCAGCACCACCGGTTTCCCGGACAGGAACTATGGCTACACCTTC. It is translated as CASTTGFPDRNYGYTF.

The chain carries TRBV28 and TRBJ2-1; D possibly corresponds to TRBD2 (5 bases). V lost 7 bases, J lost 8 bases, and 18 bases lay in between. The CDR3 runs 14 residues. Germline V lookup: CDR1 MDHEN, CDR2 SYDVKM. The CDR3 spells CASTLLYGVHEQFF. As DNA, the CDR3 is TGTGCCAGCACCCTCCTCTACGGGGTTCATGAGCAGTTCTTC.

The chain joins TRBV27 to TRBJ1-5, with D hard to call. CDR1 is MNHEY, CDR2 SMNVEV, per germline (reference sequence). The CDR3 extends over 14 amino acids. The V and J ends lost 3 bases and 1 base respectively, with 7 bases between them. The CDR3 is CASSFIGSNQPQHF. In DNA, the CDR3 is TGTGCCAGCAGTTTTATAGGGAGCAATCAGCCCCAGCATTTT.

V is TRBV28 and J is TRBJ2-5; TRBD1 matches at 8 bases. The CDR3 is 17 amino acids. Per germline, CDR1 MDHEN and CDR2 SYDVKM. V lost 5 bases and J lost 5; bases outside the gene matches: 16. CDR3 amino acids: CASSRGTGGRLSETQYF. CDR3 DNA sequence: TGTGCCAGCAGTAGGGGGACAGGCGGCCGGCTAAGTGAGACCCAGTACTTC.

The chain carries TRBV7-6 and TRBJ2-2; 10 nucleotides align to TRBD2. Germline CDR1 reads SGHVS; CDR2 reads FNYEAQ. With 0 bases clipped from V and 9 bases from J, the junction kept 7 bases outside the gene matches. This CDR3 spans 16 amino acids. The CDR3 here is CASSLAVSSGRWELFF. In DNA form, the CDR3 reads TGTGCCAGCAGCTTAGCGGTGTCTAGCGGGAGATGGGAGCTGTTTTTT. Full variable domain (remainder filled in from reference TRBV7-6 and TRBJ2-2): GAGVSQSPRYKVTKRGQDVALRCDPISGHVSLYWYRQALGQGPEFLTYFNYEAQQDKSGLPNDRFSAERPEGSISTLTIQRTEQRDSAMYRCASSLAVSSGRWELFFGEGSRLTVL.

The CDR3 DNA is TGTGCCAGCAGCCCAGGACTGACCTATGGCTACACCTTC. This translates into CASSPGLTYGYTF. The chain carries TRBV27 and TRBJ1-2; D unresolved. CDR3 length: 13 amino acids. V was clipped by 6 bases and J by 4 bases, with 12 bases between them. Per germline, CDR1 MNHEY and CDR2 SMNVEV (reference sequence).

This clone was found once. The chain uses TRBV5-4 and TRBJ2-1; the D gene is possibly TRBD1 (5 bases). Trimming left V 4 bases short and J 4 bases short, with 9 bases between. Per the germline V gene, CDR1 is SGHNT and CDR2 is YYREEE (reference sequence). The CDR3 length is 13 residues. The CDR3 DNA is TGTGCCAGCAGCGATGACAGTTACAATGAGCAGTTCTTC. Translating gives CASSDDSYNEQFF.

This chain links TRBV4-1 with TRBJ2-7; 9 bases align to TRBD1. The CDR3 covers 16 residues. V shed 0 bases, J shed 2 bases, and the junction held 5 bases outside the gene matches. CDR1 MGHRA and CDR2 YSYEKL come from the germline V gene. In DNA, the CDR3 is TGCGCCAGCAGCCAAGAATACGGGACAGGGACCTACGAGCAGTACTTC. It yields the protein CASSQEYGTGTYEQYF.

The chain couples TRBV11-2 to TRBJ2-1; 14 nucleotides line up with TRBD2. This CDR3 is 16 amino acids long. Germline CDR1 and CDR2: SGHAT and FQNNGV. The junction had 7 bases not matched to a gene; V was cut back by 5 bases and J by 7 bases. CDR3: CASSPPGLAGVNEQFF. The CDR3 coding sequence is TGTGCCAGCAGCCCACCGGGACTAGCGGGAGTTAATGAGCAGTTCTTC.

The chain couples TRBV4-3 to TRBJ1-3, with no clear D. Germline CDR1 reads LGHNA; CDR2 reads YSLEER. The V end lost 4 bases, the J end lost 0 bases, and 10 bases lay between the germline ends. The length of the CDR3 is 15 residues. The CDR3, as DNA: TGCGCCAGCAGCCCCCTGAGCCACTCTGGAAACACCATATATTTT. Its protein is CASSPLSHSGNTIYF.

As DNA, the CDR3 is TGTGCCAGCAGTTTGATAGACACCGGGGAGCTGTTTTTT. It is translated as CASSLIDTGELFF. V gene TRBV27 combines with J gene TRBJ2-2; D is ambiguous. Germline V lookup: CDR1 MNHEY, CDR2 SMNVEV (reference sequence). V lost 3 bases and J 3 bases, leaving 5 bases between the germline ends. The CDR3 spans 13 residues.

For this clone: At one of its ends the junction is not consistent with the germline gene, which may arise from a read error. This chain uses TRBV4-2 with TRBJ2-7, with D unclear. The CDR3 is 14 residues long. Germline CDR1 reads LGHNA; CDR2 reads YNFKEQ. CDR3 residues: CASRQVTAAYEQYF. CDR3 DNA: TGTGCCAGCAGACAAGTAACGGCCGCCTACGAGCAGTACTTC.

The gene calls are TRBV9 and TRBJ2-2; D might be TRBD2 (7 bases). V was pared by 3 bases and J by 2 bases, with 17 bases between. The CDR3 length is 17 residues. Germline CDR1 reads SGDLS; CDR2 reads YYNGEE. The CDR3 sequence: CASSALGRDTNTGELFF. The CDR3 DNA follows: TGTGCCAGCAGCGCCCTGGGGAGGGACACTAACACCGGGGAGCTGTTTTTT.

The V call is TRBV10-3, the J call TRBJ1-3; D ambiguous. V lost 11 bases and J 0 bases, leaving 20 bases between the germline ends. CDR3 length: 16 amino acids. Germline-derived CDR1 and CDR2 are ENHRY and SYGVKD. CDR3 coding DNA: TGTGCCTCAGCAAGCCGCTACGTTTCCTCTGGAAACACCATATATTTT. Its translation is CASASRYVSSGNTIYF.

This sequence joins TRBV30 and TRBJ2-7, with 8 bases lining up with TRBD1. Germline values: CDR1 GTSNPN, CDR2 SVGIG (reference sequence). V trimming: 8 bases; J trimming: 4 bases; junction bases outside the gene matches: 7. The CDR3 has 12 amino acids. The CDR3 DNA sequence: TGTGCCGTACAGGGGGTGTTATACGAGCAGTACTTC. Its protein product is CAVQGVLYEQYF. The full variable domain, with the rest looked up from reference TRBV30 and TRBJ2-7, is SQTIHQWPATLVQPVGSPLSLECTVEGTSNPNLYWYRQAAGRGLQLLFYSVGIGQISSEVPQNLSASRPQDRQFILSSKKLLLSDSGFYLCAVQGVLYEQYFGPGTRLTVT.

The chain employs TRBV5-1 and TRBJ1-2; possible D gene TRBD1, 6 bases. CDR3 size: 15 residues. V was trimmed by 0 bases and J by 5 bases, leaving 14 bases between them. Per germline, CDR1 SGHRS and CDR2 YFSETQ. CDR3 region: CASSLGAGGSYGYTF. The DNA of the CDR3 is TGCGCCAGCAGCTTGGGGGCCGGGGGCAGTTATGGCTACACCTTC.

The chain recombines TRBV6-1 with TRBJ2-7, with D perhaps TRBD1 (6 bases). This CDR3 comprises 13 residues. The germline V and J ends were trimmed by 3 bases and 0 bases, with 6 bases remaining between them. Per the germline V gene, CDR1 is MNHNS and CDR2 is SASEGT. The CDR3 bases are TGTGCCAGCAGTGAGGGACACTCCTACGAGCAGTACTTC. Translation: CASSEGHSYEQYF.

The CDR3 reads CASSYQRVTGELFF. CDR3 nucleotides: TGTGCCAGCAGTTACCAAAGGGTCACCGGGGAGCTGTTTTTT. The chain links TRBV6-5 to TRBJ2-2; D is unresolved. Germline lookup yields CDR1 MNHEY and CDR2 SVGAGI. This CDR3 has 14 residues. Trimming took off 2 bases at V and 4 bases at J, with 8 bases between the two ends.

V gene TRBV28 combines with J gene TRBJ2-1; 13 bases agree with TRBD2. Looked up from germline, CDR1 is MDHEN and CDR2 is SYDVKM. This CDR3 has 15 amino acids. The trim removed 2 bases at V and 7 bases at J, leaving 2 bases unmatched. The CDR3 region has the DNA TGTGCCAGCAGTTTAGTACTAGCGGGGGGGAATGAGCAGTTCTTC. Encoded protein: CASSLVLAGGNEQFF. Full variable domain (outside the CDR3, taken from reference TRBV28 and TRBJ2-1): DVKVTQSSRYLVKRTGEKVFLECVQDMDHENMFWYRQDPGLGLRLIYFSYDVKMKEKGDIPEGYSVSREKKERFSLILESASTNQTSMYLCASSLVLAGGNEQFFGPGTRLTVL.

The CDR3 coding sequence is TGTGCCAGTAGTATTATTCCGGGAGGATTGGGAAGCACAGATACGCAGTATTTT. This encodes CASSIIPGGLGSTDTQYF. The chain is built from TRBV19 and TRBJ2-3, with 7 bases lining up with TRBD2. J lost 0 bases, V lost 3 bases, and 12 bases had no gene match. The CDR3 has 18 amino acids. CDR1 and CDR2 from the germline V gene are LNHDA and SQIVND (reference sequence).

The rearrangement links TRBV9 to TRBJ1-6; TRBD1 might be the D (6 bases). With 3 bases removed from V and 8 bases from J, the gap between germline ends came to 12 bases. The CDR3 is made up of 14 amino acids. CDR1 SGDLS and CDR2 YYNGEE come from the germline V gene. The CDR3 DNA is TGTGCCAGCAGCGCTACAGGGTGGGATTCACCCCTCCACTTT. It codes for CASSATGWDSPLHF.